The text below deals with one TCR beta chain. Its antigen is not identified. This entry belongs to a study of cytomegalovirus exposure and HLA in healthy donors. Study findings and constraints: A later analysis linked a missense variant in DCLRE1C to the trimming of TCR beta V and J genes.

It was with 60 Vbeta and 13 Jbeta primers that the PCR ran. TCRdb's copy holds only in-frame clones and misses some; the assay was immunoSEQ multiplex PCR. The sample has 150,000 to 200,000 clones; around 80% are singletons. Per the germline V gene, CDR1 is SGHAT and CDR2 is FQNNGV. CDR3 length equals 15 residues. Trimming removed 2 bases at V and 1 base at J, with 10 bases between. The chain recombines TRBV11-2 with TRBJ2-3; the D is unclear. Specimen: PBMCs. This receptor was taken from a woman aged 35 to 49 in good health and CMV-seronegative. The CDR3 coding sequence is TGTGCCAGCAGCTTATCCCCCCGGGGCACAGATACGCAGTATTTT. This translates into CASSLSPRGTDTQYF.